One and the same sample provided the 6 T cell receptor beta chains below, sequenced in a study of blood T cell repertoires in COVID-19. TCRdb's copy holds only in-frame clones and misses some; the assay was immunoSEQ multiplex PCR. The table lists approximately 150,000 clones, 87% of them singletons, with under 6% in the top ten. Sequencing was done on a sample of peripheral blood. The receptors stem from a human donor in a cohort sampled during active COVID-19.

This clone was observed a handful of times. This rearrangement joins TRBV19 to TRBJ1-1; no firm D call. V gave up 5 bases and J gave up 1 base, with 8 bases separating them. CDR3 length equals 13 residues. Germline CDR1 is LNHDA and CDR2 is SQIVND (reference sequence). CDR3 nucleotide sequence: TGTGCCAGTAGTGAAGCGCAGAACACTGAAGCTTTCTTT. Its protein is CASSEAQNTEAFF.

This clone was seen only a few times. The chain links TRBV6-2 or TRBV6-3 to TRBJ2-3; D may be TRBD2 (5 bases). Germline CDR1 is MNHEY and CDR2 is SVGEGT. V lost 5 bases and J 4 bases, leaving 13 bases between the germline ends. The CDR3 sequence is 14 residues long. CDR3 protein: CASSAGLSADTQYF. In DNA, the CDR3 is TGTGCCAGCAGTGCGGGCTTAAGCGCAGATACGCAGTATTTT.

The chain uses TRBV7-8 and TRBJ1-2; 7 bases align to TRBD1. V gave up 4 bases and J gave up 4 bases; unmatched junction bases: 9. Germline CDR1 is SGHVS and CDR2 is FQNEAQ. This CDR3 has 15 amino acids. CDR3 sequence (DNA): TGTGCCAGCAGCTCTACAGGGGCGGTTTCCTATGGCTACACCTTC. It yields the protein CASSSTGAVSYGYTF.

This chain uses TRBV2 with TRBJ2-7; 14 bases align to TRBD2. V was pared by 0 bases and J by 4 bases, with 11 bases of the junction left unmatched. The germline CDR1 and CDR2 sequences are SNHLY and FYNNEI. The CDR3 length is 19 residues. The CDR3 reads CASSEAAVGLAGEGYEQYF. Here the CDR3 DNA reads TGTGCCAGCAGTGAAGCGGCCGTGGGACTAGCGGGAGAGGGATACGAGCAGTACTTC.

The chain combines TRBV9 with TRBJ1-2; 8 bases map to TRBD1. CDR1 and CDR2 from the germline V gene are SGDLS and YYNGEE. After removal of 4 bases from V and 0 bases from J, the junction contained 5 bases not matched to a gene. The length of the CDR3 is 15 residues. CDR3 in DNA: TGTGCCAGCAGCCCCCAGGGACAGGCTAACTATGGCTACACCTTC. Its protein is CASSPQGQANYGYTF.

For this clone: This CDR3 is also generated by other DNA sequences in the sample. This chain's CDR3 is CASSQDLLAGSYEQYF. Here the CDR3 DNA reads TGTGCCAGCAGCCAAGATTTGTTAGCGGGCTCCTACGAGCAGTACTTC. V usage is TRBV4-2 and J usage is TRBJ2-7, with TRBD2 identical over 7 bases. The CDR3 is made up of 16 amino acids. V lost 0 bases to trimming and J lost 0 bases; unmatched junction nucleotides: 5. CDR1 LGHNA and CDR2 YNFKEQ come from the germline V gene.